This record covers a single T cell receptor beta chain. The sample belongs to a study of blood T cell repertoires in COVID-19. Generated by immunoSEQ multiplex PCR, the TCRdb table keeps only in-frame clones and is missing some. Among 220,000 or so clones listed, roughly 84% were seen once. What was sequenced was peripheral blood. The receptor's source is a woman older than 75 with acute or convalescent COVID-19.

The CDR3 region has the DNA TGTGCCAGCAGCCCGAACAGGGACGACCTGGGGGGCTACACCTTC. This gives the protein CASSPNRDDLGGYTF. The gene calls are TRBV4-2 and TRBJ1-2, with D possibly being TRBD1 (6 bases). V was pared by 4 bases and J by 8 bases, with 20 bases between. CDR1 is LGHNA and CDR2 is YNFKEQ in the germline V gene. This CDR3 has 15 residues.